This T cell receptor beta chain was recorded in a study of cytomegalovirus exposure and HLA in healthy donors. Notes on the study in general: Later analysis suggested most CMV-associated TCR beta chains were HLA-restricted. Rates of TCR association differed by HLA locus in a later analysis, with DRB1 highest and HLA-C lowest.

A few counts support this clone. Its cognate antigen is unknown. Germline CDR1 is LNHNV and CDR2 is YYDKDF (reference sequence). The CDR3 has 15 amino acids. Between the trimmed V and J ends, which lost 1 base and 6 bases, there was a span of 12 bases. Primers: 60 Vbeta forward and 13 Jbeta reverse. Method: immunoSEQ multiplex PCR; TCRdb's copy keeps in-frame clones and lacks some. This sample has about 200,000 clones, with 60% to 80% found just once. The sequence derives from a woman between 25 and 40 years old in good health and CMV-seronegative. The sample taken for sequencing was PBMCs. The rearrangement uses TRBV15 and TRBJ1-4; D possibly corresponds to TRBD1 (5 bases). CDR3 bases: TGTGCCACCAGCAGAGCCTGGGAGGGACATGAAAAACTGTTTTTT. Translating gives CATSRAWEGHEKLFF.